The T cell receptor (beta chain) under discussion was sequenced for a study of blood T cells in healthy people across ages. Study information: Per every two T cells, about one barcoded beta molecule was captured by template switching. Study conclusions and caveats: PBMCs were not sorted, which prevented a conclusive comparison of naive versus antigen-experienced cells. The donors' CMV status was not determined, possibly confounding changes in expanded clonotypes.

The CDR3 covers 14 residues. Germline V gene sequence: CDR1 DFQATT, CDR2 SNEGSKA (reference sequence). This clonotype was seen a few times. Antigen specificity is unknown. Together with a sample-barcoded 5' primer, a J-beta primer mix was included in a second PCR lasting roughly 6 to 12 cycles. MiXCR, run by TCRdb on the 5' RACE reads, gives a single entry per CDR3 protein. This table has a few hundred thousand distinct CDR3 sequences, about 49% appearing once. The sequence was obtained from a man in his sixties in good health. The sequencing input was blood. The chain joins TRBV20-1 to TRBJ2-7; no clear D gene. The DNA matches TRBJ2-5 better at its end, which makes the J call doubtful. The CDR3 sequence is CSALWTPPAETQYF. In DNA, the CDR3 is TGCAGTGCCTTATGGACCCCGCCCGCGGAGACCCAGTACTTC.